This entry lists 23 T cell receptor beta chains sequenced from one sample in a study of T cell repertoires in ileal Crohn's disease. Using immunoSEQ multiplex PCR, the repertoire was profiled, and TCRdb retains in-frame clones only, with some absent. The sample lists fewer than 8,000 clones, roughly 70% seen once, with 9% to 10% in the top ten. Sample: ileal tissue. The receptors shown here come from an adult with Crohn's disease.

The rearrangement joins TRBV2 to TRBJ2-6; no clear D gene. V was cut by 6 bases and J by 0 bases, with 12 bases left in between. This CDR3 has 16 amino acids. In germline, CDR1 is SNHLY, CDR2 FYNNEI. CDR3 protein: CASRATRSSGANVLTF. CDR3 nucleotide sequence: TGTGCCAGCAGAGCGACGAGGAGCTCTGGGGCCAACGTCCTGACTTTC.

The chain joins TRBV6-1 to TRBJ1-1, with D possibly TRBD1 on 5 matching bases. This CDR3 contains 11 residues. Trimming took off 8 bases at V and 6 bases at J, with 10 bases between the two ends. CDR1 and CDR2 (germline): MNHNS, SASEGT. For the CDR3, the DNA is TGTGCCAGCGGGTGGGGCCCTGAAGCTTTCTTT. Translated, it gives CASGWGPEAFF.

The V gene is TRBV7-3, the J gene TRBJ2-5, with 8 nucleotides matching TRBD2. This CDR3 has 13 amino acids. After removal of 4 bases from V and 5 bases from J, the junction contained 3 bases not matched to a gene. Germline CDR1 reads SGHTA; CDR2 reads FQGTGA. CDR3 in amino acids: CASSYGTRETQYF. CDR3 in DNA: TGTGCCAGCAGCTACGGGACTAGGGAGACCCAGTACTTC.

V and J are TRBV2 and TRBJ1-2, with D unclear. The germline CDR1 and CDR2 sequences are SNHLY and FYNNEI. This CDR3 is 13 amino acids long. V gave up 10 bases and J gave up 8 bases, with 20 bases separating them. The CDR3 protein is CATLQEAKGGYTF. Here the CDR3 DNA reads TGTGCCACCCTGCAGGAGGCAAAGGGAGGCTACACCTTC.

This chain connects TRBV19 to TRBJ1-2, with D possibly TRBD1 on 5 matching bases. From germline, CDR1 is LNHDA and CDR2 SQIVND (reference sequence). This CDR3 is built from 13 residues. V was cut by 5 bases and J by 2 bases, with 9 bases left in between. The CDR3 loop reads CASSVQGNYGYTF. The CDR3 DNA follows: TGTGCCAGTAGTGTCCAGGGAAACTATGGCTACACCTTC.

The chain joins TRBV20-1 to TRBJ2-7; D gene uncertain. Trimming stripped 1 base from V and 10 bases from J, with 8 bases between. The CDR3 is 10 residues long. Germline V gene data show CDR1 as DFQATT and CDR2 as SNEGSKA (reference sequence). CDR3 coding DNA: TGCAGTGCTAGAGTCTCAGATCAGTACTTC. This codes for CSARVSDQYF.

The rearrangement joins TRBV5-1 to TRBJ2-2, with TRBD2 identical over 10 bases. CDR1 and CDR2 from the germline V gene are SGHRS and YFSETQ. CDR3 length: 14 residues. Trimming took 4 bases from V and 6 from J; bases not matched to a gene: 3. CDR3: CASSAGTSAGELFF. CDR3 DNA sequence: TGCGCCAGCAGCGCCGGGACTAGCGCCGGGGAGCTGTTTTTT.

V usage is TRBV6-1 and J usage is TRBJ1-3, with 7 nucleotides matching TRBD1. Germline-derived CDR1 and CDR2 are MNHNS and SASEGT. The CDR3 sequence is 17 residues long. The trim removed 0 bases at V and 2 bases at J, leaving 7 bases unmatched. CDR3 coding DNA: TGTGCCAGCAGTGAAGCGGGACCGACAGGGCCTGGAAACACCATATATTTT. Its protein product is CASSEAGPTGPGNTIYF.

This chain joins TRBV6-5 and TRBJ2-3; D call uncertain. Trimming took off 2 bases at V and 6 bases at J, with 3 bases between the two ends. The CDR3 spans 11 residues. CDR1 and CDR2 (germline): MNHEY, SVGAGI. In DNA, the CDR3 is TGTGCCAGCAGTTACCTGGATACGCAGTATTTT. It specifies CASSYLDTQYF.

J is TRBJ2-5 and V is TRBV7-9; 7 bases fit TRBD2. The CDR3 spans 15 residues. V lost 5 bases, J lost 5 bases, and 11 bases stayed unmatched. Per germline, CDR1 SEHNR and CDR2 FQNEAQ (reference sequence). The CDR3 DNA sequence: TGTGCCAGCAGCCTTGACAGCGGGGTAGGGGAGACCCAGTACTTC. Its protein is CASSLDSGVGETQYF.

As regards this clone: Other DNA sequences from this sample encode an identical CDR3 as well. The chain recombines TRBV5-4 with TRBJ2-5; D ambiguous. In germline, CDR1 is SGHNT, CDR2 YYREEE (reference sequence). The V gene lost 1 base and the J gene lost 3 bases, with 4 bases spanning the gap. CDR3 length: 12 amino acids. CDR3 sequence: CASSLPKETQYF. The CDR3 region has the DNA TGTGCCAGCAGCTTGCCCAAAGAGACCCAGTACTTC. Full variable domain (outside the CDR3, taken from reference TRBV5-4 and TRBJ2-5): ETGVTQSPTHLIKTRGQQVTLRCSSQSGHNTVSWYQQALGQGPQFIFQYYREEENGRGNFPPRFSGLQFPNYSSELNVNALELDDSALYLCASSLPKETQYFGPGTRLLVL.

CDR3: CASSLDQLGLVEQYF. DNA for the CDR3: TGTGCCAGCAGCTTAGACCAACTAGGCTTAGTCGAGCAGTACTTC. The rearrangement links TRBV11-2 to TRBJ2-7; D possibly corresponds to TRBD2 (5 bases). V lost 0 bases and J lost 6, with 15 bases in between. Germline V gene data show CDR1 as SGHAT and CDR2 as FQNNGV. This CDR3 is built from 15 residues.

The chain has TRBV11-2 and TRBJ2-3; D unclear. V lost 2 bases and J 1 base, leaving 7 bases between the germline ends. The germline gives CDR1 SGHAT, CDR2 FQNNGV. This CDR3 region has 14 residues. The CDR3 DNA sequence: TGTGCCAGCAGCTTAATTCCGGGCACAGATACGCAGTATTTT. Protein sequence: CASSLIPGTDTQYF.

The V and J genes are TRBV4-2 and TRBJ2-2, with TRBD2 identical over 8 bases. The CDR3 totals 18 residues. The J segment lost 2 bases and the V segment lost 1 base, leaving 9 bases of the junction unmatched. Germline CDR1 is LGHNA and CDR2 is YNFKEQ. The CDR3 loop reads CASSQAAAGVSNTGELFF. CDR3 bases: TGTGCCAGCAGCCAAGCGGCAGCGGGGGTGAGCAACACCGGGGAGCTGTTTTTT.

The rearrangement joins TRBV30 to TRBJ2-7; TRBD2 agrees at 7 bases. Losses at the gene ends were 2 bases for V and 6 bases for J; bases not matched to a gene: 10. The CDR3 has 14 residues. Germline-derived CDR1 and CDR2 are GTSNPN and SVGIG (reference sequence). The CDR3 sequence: CAWSLGGAGFEQYF. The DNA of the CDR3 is TGTGCCTGGAGTCTGGGAGGGGCTGGGTTCGAGCAGTACTTC.

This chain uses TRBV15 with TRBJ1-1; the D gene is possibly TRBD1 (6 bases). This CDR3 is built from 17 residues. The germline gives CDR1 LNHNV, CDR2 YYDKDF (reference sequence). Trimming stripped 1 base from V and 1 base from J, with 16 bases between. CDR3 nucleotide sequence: TGTGCCACCAGCAGAGGCTGGGGGGAGGGGGGGAACACTGAAGCTTTCTTT. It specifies CATSRGWGEGGNTEAFF. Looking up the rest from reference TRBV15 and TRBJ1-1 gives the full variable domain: DAMVIQNPRYQVTQFGKPVTLSCSQTLNHNVMYWYQQKSSQAPKLLFHYYDKDFNNEADTPDNFQSRRPNTSFCFLDIRSPGLGDTAMYLCATSRGWGEGGNTEAFFGQGTRLTVV.

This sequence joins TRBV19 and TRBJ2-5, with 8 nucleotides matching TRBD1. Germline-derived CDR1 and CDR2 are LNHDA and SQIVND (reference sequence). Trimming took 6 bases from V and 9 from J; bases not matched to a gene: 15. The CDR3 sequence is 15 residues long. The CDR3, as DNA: TGTGCCAGTAGCCATGGACAGGGACCTAGGGGAGCCCAGTACTTC. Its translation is CASSHGQGPRGAQYF.

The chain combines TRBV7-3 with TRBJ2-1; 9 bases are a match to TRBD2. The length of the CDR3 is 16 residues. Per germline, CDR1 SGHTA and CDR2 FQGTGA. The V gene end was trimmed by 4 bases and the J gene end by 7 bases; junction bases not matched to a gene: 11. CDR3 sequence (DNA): TGTGCCAGCAGCTCCCTGGCGGGGGGGCCACTTAATGAGCAGTTCTTC. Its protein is CASSSLAGGPLNEQFF.

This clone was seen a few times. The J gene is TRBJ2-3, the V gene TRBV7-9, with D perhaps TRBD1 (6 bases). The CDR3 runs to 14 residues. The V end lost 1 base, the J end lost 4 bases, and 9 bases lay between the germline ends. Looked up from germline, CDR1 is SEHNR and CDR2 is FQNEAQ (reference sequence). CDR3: CASSLGAGADTQYF. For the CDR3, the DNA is TGTGCCAGCAGCTTAGGCGCAGGGGCAGATACGCAGTATTTT.

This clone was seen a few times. The chain's CDR3 is CASSPGIGRAYNEQFF. The CDR3 DNA reads TGTGCCAGCAGTCCGGGGATAGGGAGGGCCTACAATGAGCAGTTCTTC. The genes are TRBV27 and TRBJ2-1; TRBD2 matches at 7 bases. CDR1 is MNHEY and CDR2 is SMNVEV in the germline V gene (reference sequence). The CDR3 is 16 residues long. Trimming took 5 bases from V and 2 from J; bases not matched to a gene: 9.

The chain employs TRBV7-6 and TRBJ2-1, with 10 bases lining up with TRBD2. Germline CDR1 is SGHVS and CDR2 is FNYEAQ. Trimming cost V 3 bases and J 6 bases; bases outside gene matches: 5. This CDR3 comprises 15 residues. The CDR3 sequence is CASSFDGLAANEQFF. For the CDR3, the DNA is TGTGCCAGCAGCTTTGACGGACTAGCGGCCAATGAGCAGTTCTTC.

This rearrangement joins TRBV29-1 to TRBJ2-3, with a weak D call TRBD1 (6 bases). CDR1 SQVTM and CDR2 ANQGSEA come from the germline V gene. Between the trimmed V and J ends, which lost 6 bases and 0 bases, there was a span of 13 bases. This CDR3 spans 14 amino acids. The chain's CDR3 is CSVSRDTSTDTQYF. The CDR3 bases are TGCAGCGTCAGCAGGGACACTAGCACAGATACGCAGTATTTT.

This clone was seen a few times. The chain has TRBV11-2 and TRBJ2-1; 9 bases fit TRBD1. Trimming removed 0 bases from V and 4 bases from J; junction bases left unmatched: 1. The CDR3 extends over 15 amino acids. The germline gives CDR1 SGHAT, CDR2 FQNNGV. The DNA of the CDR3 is TGTGCCAGCAGCTTAGAACAGGGGGCATACAATGAGCAGTTCTTC. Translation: CASSLEQGAYNEQFF.